This T cell receptor beta chain was captured by sequencing in a study of cytomegalovirus exposure and HLA in healthy donors. The study, taken as a whole, reports: Upon later analysis, TCR association rates were observed to vary by HLA locus, being highest for DRB1 and lowest for HLA-C. Other equally common chains were less clonally expanded than HLA-associated TCR beta chains, a later analysis showed. A later analysis found most CMV-associated TCR beta chains apparently HLA-restricted.

CDR1 is SGHTA, CDR2 FQGNSA, per germline. The trim removed 0 bases at V and 8 bases at J, leaving 10 bases unmatched. The CDR3 sequence is 16 residues long. Notes on this clone: Its antigen is unidentified.

This PCR relied on a set of 60 Vbeta primers and 13 Jbeta primers. Methods used by the authors: An analysis that came later counted 80 million or so unique TCR beta chains, approximately 10 million shared. Profiled with immunoSEQ multiplex PCR; TCRdb holds only in-frame clones, not every one. V and J calls and clone size are copied from that table; D and trimming were computed from the DNA. The table lists about 120,000 clones, about 70% of them singletons. The clonotype originates from a woman aged 40-49 years in good health and CMV-seronegative. The sequenced sample was PBMCs. V gene TRBV7-2 combines with J gene TRBJ2-7; 10 bases align to TRBD1. This CDR3 is CASSLAVPGQGSQQYF. CDR3 DNA: TGTGCCAGCAGCTTAGCGGTCCCGGGACAGGGGTCCCAGCAGTACTTC.